This TCR beta chain is drawn from a study of tumor-infiltrating lymphocytes in localized non-small cell lung cancer. Study results and caveats: Tumor T-cell fraction was not associated with recurrence-free survival. Not all patients were TCR sequenced, owing to tissue quantity.

Clones were sequenced by immunoSEQ multiplex PCR, and TCRdb holds only the in-frame ones, with some missing. This repertoire shows approximately 6,400 clones, around 76% found once; its top ten account for 6%. The V gene lost 1 base and the J gene lost 8 bases, with 9 bases spanning the gap. The germline gives CDR1 SGHTA, CDR2 FQGTGA. This CDR3 spans 13 amino acids. Concerning this clone: The antigen is not known.

This TCR came from a human donor with non-small cell lung cancer. This sequence joins TRBV7-3 and TRBJ2-4; D remains unclear. The material sequenced was lung tumor tissue. Here the CDR3 reads CASSLRNGDIQYF. The CDR3 region has the DNA TGTGCCAGCAGCTTAAGGAATGGTGACATTCAGTACTTC.